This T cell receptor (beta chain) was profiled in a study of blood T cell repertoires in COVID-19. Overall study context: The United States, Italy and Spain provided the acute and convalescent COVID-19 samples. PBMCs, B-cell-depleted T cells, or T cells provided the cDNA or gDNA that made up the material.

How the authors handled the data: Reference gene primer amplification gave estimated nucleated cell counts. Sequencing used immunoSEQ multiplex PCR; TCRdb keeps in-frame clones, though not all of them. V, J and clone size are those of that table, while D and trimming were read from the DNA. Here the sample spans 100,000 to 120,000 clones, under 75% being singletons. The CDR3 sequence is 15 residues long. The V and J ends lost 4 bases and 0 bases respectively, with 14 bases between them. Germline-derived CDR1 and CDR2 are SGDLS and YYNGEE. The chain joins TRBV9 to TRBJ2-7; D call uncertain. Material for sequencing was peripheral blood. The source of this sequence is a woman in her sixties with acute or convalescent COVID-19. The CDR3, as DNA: TGTGCCAGCAGCTCCAAGCCTTCAAGCTCCTACGAGCAGTACTTC. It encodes CASSSKPSSSYEQYF.